A single sample gave rise to the 21 T cell receptor beta chains below, sequenced in a study of blood T cell repertoires in COVID-19. Generated by immunoSEQ multiplex PCR, the TCRdb table keeps only in-frame clones and is missing some. The sample gives 70,000 to 90,000 clones, about 93% of which show up once; less than 9% is in the top ten. The sequenced material came from peripheral blood. The origin of the receptors is a human donor in a cohort sampled during active COVID-19.

This clone was recorded only once. This chain uses TRBV6-5 with TRBJ1-1, with 10 bases matching TRBD1. Trimming took 2 bases from V and 6 from J; bases not matched to a gene: 6. The CDR3 totals 15 residues. The germline V gene has CDR1 MNHEY and CDR2 SVGAGI. CDR3 loop: CASSYATGGLSEAFF. In nucleotides, the CDR3 is TGTGCCAGCAGTTACGCGACAGGGGGCTTGTCTGAAGCTTTCTTT.

Here the CDR3 reads CASSLARDSPLHF. The CDR3 DNA reads as TGTGCCAGCAGCTTAGCGCGGGATTCACCCCTCCACTTT. The V call is TRBV7-2, the J call TRBJ1-6; D uncertain. Between the trimmed V and J ends, which lost 0 bases and 8 bases, there was a span of 5 bases. CDR3 length: 13 amino acids. CDR1 SGHTA and CDR2 FQGNSA come from the germline V gene.

The J gene is TRBJ2-2, the V gene TRBV12-5, with 11 bases matching TRBD1. CDR3 length equals 17 residues. V was clipped by 3 bases and J by 6 bases; unmatched bases: 9. The V gene's germline CDR1 is LGHNT and CDR2 FRNRAP. The CDR3 DNA reads as TGTGCTAGTGGTTTTAGGACAGGGGGCTATGAGGCCGGGGAGCTGTTTTTT. Amino acid sequence: CASGFRTGGYEAGELFF. Full variable domain (remainder filled in from reference TRBV12-5 and TRBJ2-2): DARVTQTPRHKVTEMGQEVTMRCQPILGHNTVFWYRQTMMQGLELLAYFRNRAPLDDSGMPKDRFSAEMPDATLATLKIQPSEPRDSAVYFCASGFRTGGYEAGELFFGEGSRLTVL.

This clone was seen repeatedly, ten times or more. This chain connects TRBV18 to TRBJ1-3, with D tentatively TRBD1 (5 bases). The V gene lost 2 bases and the J gene lost 3 bases, with 8 bases spanning the gap. The CDR3 covers 14 residues. The V gene's germline CDR1 is KGHSH and CDR2 LQKENI. The CDR3 DNA follows: TGTGCCAGCTCACCAACCGACAGTGGAAACACCATATATTTT. Translation: CASSPTDSGNTIYF.

V and J are TRBV19 and TRBJ1-6, with 7 positions matching TRBD1. V gave up 5 bases and J gave up 11 bases; unmatched junction bases: 12. CDR1 is LNHDA, CDR2 SQIVND, per germline (reference sequence). This CDR3 is 15 amino acids long. The CDR3 reads CASSARQGGGAPLHF. The CDR3 DNA reads TGTGCCAGTAGTGCCCGACAGGGCGGAGGCGCACCCCTCCACTTT.

This chain uses TRBV28 with TRBJ2-1, with TRBD2 matching 10 bases. Germline values: CDR1 MDHEN, CDR2 SYDVKM. The length of the CDR3 is 16 residues. Losses at the gene ends were 3 bases for V and 4 bases for J; bases not matched to a gene: 6. In DNA, the CDR3 is TGTGCCAGCAGTTTCCTCCTAGCGGGGGCATACAATGAGCAGTTCTTC. It yields the protein CASSFLLAGAYNEQFF. Full variable domain (outside the CDR3, taken from reference TRBV28 and TRBJ2-1): DVKVTQSSRYLVKRTGEKVFLECVQDMDHENMFWYRQDPGLGLRLIYFSYDVKMKEKGDIPEGYSVSREKKERFSLILESASTNQTSMYLCASSFLLAGAYNEQFFGPGTRLTVL.

This CDR3 is CASTGGLDTEAFF. The CDR3 nucleotides read TGTGCCAGCACGGGTGGTCTGGACACTGAAGCTTTCTTT. The chain couples TRBV27 to TRBJ1-1; D is unclear. The CDR3 has 13 amino acids. V lost 7 bases to trimming and J lost 3 bases, with 12 bases between them. Germline-derived CDR1 and CDR2 are MNHEY and SMNVEV (reference sequence).

CDR3 nucleotide sequence: TGTGCCAGCAGAGCGGACAGGGCTTCCTCCTACGAGCAGTACTTC. Protein: CASRADRASSYEQYF. The chain couples TRBV5-4 to TRBJ2-7, with 8 positions matching TRBD1. Trimming cost V 5 bases and J 0 bases; bases outside gene matches: 7. The CDR3 is made up of 15 amino acids. CDR1 and CDR2 from the germline V gene are SGHNT and YYREEE (reference sequence).

The table lists this clone with a few counts. The chain links TRBV30 to TRBJ1-6; D is perhaps TRBD1 (5 bases). Deletions cut 0 bases from V and 6 bases from J, with 21 bases between. Germline V gene lookup returns CDR1 GTSNPN and CDR2 SVGIG (reference sequence). There are 18 residues in the CDR3. CDR3 residues: CAWSVRRAVRPINSPLHF. CDR3 coding DNA: TGTGCCTGGAGTGTACGCAGGGCGGTACGGCCAATTAATTCACCCCTCCACTTT.

The chain recombines TRBV5-1 with TRBJ1-2; TRBD1 is a possible D gene (5 bases). The CDR3 sequence is 15 residues long. The V end was cut by 0 bases, the J end by 4 bases, with 13 bases between. CDR1 SGHRS and CDR2 YFSETQ come from the germline V gene. CDR3 DNA: TGCGCCAGCAGCTTGGAAACAGGACGAATCTATGGCTACACCTTC. This translates into CASSLETGRIYGYTF.

The chain carries TRBV7-2 and TRBJ1-3; D may be TRBD1 (6 bases). The V end was cut by 1 base, the J end by 4 bases, with 11 bases between. The germline CDR1 and CDR2 sequences are SGHTA and FQGNSA. CDR3 size: 15 residues. The CDR3, as DNA: TGTGCCAGCAGCTTAGACAGGGTGGCAGGAAACACCATATATTTT. Its protein is CASSLDRVAGNTIYF.

The chain recombines TRBV18 with TRBJ1-2; weak D call: TRBD1 (6 bases). The V gene lost 2 bases and the J gene lost 11 bases, with 12 bases spanning the gap. The CDR3 totals 12 residues. The V gene's germline CDR1 is KGHSH and CDR2 LQKENI. The CDR3 protein is CASSPGKGDYTF. The CDR3 nucleotides read TGTGCCAGCTCACCAGGGAAGGGGGATTACACCTTC. Full variable domain (rest looked up from reference TRBV18 and TRBJ1-2): NAGVMQNPRHLVRRRGQEARLRCSPMKGHSHVYWYRQLPEEGLKFMVYLQKENIIDESGMPKERFSAEFPKEGPSILRIQQVVRGDSAAYFCASSPGKGDYTFGSGTRLTVV.

The chain employs TRBV3-1 (or the pseudogene TRBV3-2) and TRBJ1-1, with unresolved D. CDR1 is LGHDT and CDR2 is YNNKEL in the germline V gene (reference sequence). Trimming cost V 1 base and J 0 bases, with 9 bases left between them. The CDR3 runs 15 residues. The CDR3 is CASSQVSVVNTEAFF. CDR3 sequence (DNA): TGTGCCAGCAGCCAAGTTTCTGTAGTGAACACTGAAGCTTTCTTT.

The chain is built from TRBV30 and TRBJ2-3; 8 nucleotides agree with TRBD2. The V segment lost 6 bases and the J segment 3 bases; nucleotides outside the gene matches: 11. The CDR3 loop spans 15 amino acids. Looked up from germline, CDR1 is GTSNPN and CDR2 is SVGIG (reference sequence). For the CDR3, the DNA is TGTGCCTGTGGTGGCGGGGGGAGCCTGACAGATACGCAGTATTTT. Its translation: CACGGGGSLTDTQYF.

The rearrangement joins TRBV6-2 or TRBV6-3 to TRBJ2-3; TRBD2 matches 7 bases. The V segment lost 3 bases and the J segment 3 bases; nucleotides outside the gene matches: 6. The CDR3 spans 15 residues. Germline V gene data show CDR1 as MNHEY and CDR2 as SVGEGT. CDR3 protein: CASSYSSGRTDTQYF. The CDR3 DNA sequence: TGTGCCAGCAGTTATTCTAGCGGAAGGACAGATACGCAGTATTTT.

The V gene is TRBV5-1, the J gene TRBJ2-5, with D maybe TRBD2 (5 bases). Germline CDR1 and CDR2: SGHRS and YFSETQ. V lost 4 bases and J 2 bases, leaving 12 bases between the germline ends. The CDR3 length is 14 residues. CDR3 nucleotide sequence: TGCGCCAGCAGCCGAGGGAGTGGGCAAGAGACCCAGTACTTC. Translating it yields CASSRGSGQETQYF. Full variable domain (remainder filled in from reference TRBV5-1 and TRBJ2-5): KAGVTQTPRYLIKTRGQQVTLSCSPISGHRSVSWYQQTPGQGLQFLFEYFSETQRNKGNFPGRFSGRQFSNSRSEMNVSTLELGDSALYLCASSRGSGQETQYFGPGTRLLVL.

This clone has a single count. The rearrangement uses TRBV6-5 and TRBJ2-3, with TRBD1 matching over 8 bases. The V segment lost 5 bases and the J segment 1 base; nucleotides outside the gene matches: 5. The CDR3 spans 15 residues. CDR1 is MNHEY, CDR2 SVGAGI, per germline. CDR3: CASSPTGDGTDTQYF. CDR3 sequence (DNA): TGTGCCAGCAGTCCGACAGGGGACGGCACAGATACGCAGTATTTT.

The gene calls are TRBV11-3 and TRBJ1-4, with 7 bases that match TRBD1. With 5 bases clipped from V and 6 bases from J, the junction kept 15 bases outside the gene matches. Per the germline V gene, CDR1 is SGHNT and CDR2 is YENEEA. The CDR3 is 17 residues long. The CDR3 loop is CASSPQPTGLKDEKLFF. CDR3 bases: TGTGCCAGCAGCCCACAACCGACAGGGTTAAAGGATGAAAAACTGTTTTTT.

CDR3 residues: CASSAAGQAYNEQFF. The CDR3 nucleotides are TGCGCCAGCAGCGCTGCGGGACAGGCTTACAATGAGCAGTTCTTC. The V and J genes are TRBV5-1 and TRBJ2-1; 8 bases agree with TRBD1. The germline CDR1 and CDR2 sequences are SGHRS and YFSETQ. V lost 4 bases and J lost 4; bases outside the gene matches: 7. The CDR3 has 15 residues. Full variable domain (missing parts from reference TRBV5-1 and TRBJ2-1): KAGVTQTPRYLIKTRGQQVTLSCSPISGHRSVSWYQQTPGQGLQFLFEYFSETQRNKGNFPGRFSGRQFSNSRSEMNVSTLELGDSALYLCASSAAGQAYNEQFFGPGTRLTVL.

This clone was detected only once. The chain employs TRBV7-9 and TRBJ2-7, with D perhaps TRBD2 (6 bases). Germline V gene lookup returns CDR1 SEHNR and CDR2 FQNEAQ (reference sequence). Trimming pared 2 bases from V and 5 bases from J, leaving 16 bases between. The CDR3 extends over 15 amino acids. The CDR3 region is CASSLFSLATHEQYF. The CDR3 DNA sequence: TGTGCCAGCAGCTTATTCAGTCTAGCGACGCACGAGCAGTACTTC.

This chain uses TRBV6-5 with TRBJ2-7; TRBD1 matches at 7 bases. CDR1 is MNHEY, CDR2 SVGAGI, per germline. With V trimmed by 6 bases and J by 7 bases, 15 bases remained unmatched. CDR3 size: 15 residues. CDR3 DNA sequence: TGTGCCAGCAGCCTCCACCGGGACAGACGCGAAGAGCAGTACTTC. Protein product: CASSLHRDRREEQYF.